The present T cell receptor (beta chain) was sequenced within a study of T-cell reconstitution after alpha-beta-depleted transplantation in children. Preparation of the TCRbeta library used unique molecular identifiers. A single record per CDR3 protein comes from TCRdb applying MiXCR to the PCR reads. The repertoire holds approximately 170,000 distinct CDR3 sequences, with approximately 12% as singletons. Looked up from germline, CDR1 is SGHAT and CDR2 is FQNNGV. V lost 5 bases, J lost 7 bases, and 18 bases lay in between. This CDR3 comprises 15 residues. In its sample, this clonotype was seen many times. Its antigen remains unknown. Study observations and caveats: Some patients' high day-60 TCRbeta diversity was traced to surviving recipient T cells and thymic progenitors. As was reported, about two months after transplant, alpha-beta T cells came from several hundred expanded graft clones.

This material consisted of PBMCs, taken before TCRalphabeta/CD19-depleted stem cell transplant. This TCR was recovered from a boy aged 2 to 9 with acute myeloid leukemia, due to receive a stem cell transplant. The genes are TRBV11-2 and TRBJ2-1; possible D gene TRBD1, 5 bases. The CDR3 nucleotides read TGTGCCAGCAGCCCCCCCAAGTCAGGGATGAATGAGCAGTTCTTC. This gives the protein CASSPPKSGMNEQFF. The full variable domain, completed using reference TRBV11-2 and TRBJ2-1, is EAGVAQSPRYKIIEKRQSVAFWCNPISGHATLYWYQQILGQGPKLLIQFQNNGVVDDSQLPKDRFSAERLKGVDSTLKIQPAKLEDSAVYLCASSPPKSGMNEQFFGPGTRLTVL.